Detailed here is one TCR beta chain. Its antigen remains unknown. This sample stems from a study of T cells after yellow fever vaccination. Study overall: When fractions had low cell numbers, they were prepared with SMART-Seq v4 Ultra Low Input. Study-wide findings and caveats: Primary-vaccination clones mostly resurfaced post-booster (just under 98% CD4, under 90% CD8). High-abundance clonotypes from the bulk population could contaminate FACS-sorted repertoires.

As TCR cDNA was made by 5'RACE template switching, a universal primer site and UMIs were added. TCRdb re-called the 5' RACE reads through MiXCR, storing one row per CDR3 protein. Of about 360,000 distinct CDR3 sequences listed, approximately 5.7% are singletons. The germline CDR1 and CDR2 sequences are SGHKS and YYEKEE (reference sequence). The CDR3 is 14 amino acids. V dropped 0 bases and J dropped 6 bases, with 10 bases sitting between them. V usage is TRBV5-5 and J usage is TRBJ1-5, with a possible D match to TRBD1 (5 bases). The source was PBMCs, collected 5 days after the yellow fever booster vaccination. The clonotype originates from a man younger than 40 who received the YFV17D yellow fever vaccine. The chain's CDR3 is CASSLVGGGQPQHF. DNA for the CDR3: TGTGCCAGCAGCTTGGTTGGGGGGGGTCAGCCCCAGCATTTT.